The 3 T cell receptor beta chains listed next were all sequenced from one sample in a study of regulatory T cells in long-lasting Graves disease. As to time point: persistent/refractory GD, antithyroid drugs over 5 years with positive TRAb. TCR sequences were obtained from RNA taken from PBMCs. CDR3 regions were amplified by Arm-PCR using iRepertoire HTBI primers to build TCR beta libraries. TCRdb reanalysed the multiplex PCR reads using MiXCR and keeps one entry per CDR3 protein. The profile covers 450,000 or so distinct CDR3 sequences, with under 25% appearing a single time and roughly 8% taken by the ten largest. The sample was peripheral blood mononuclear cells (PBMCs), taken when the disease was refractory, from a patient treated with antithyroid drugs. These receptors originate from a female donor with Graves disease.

CDR3 protein: CASSLKSGGAGFEQYF. The CDR3 DNA follows: TGTGCCAGCAGTTTAAAGTCGGGCGGGGCGGGGTTCGAGCAGTACTTC. The chain uses TRBV12-3 or TRBV12-4 and TRBJ2-7, with D possibly matching TRBD2 (6 bases). The V and J ends lost 2 bases and 6 bases respectively, with 20 bases between them. CDR3 length: 16 residues.

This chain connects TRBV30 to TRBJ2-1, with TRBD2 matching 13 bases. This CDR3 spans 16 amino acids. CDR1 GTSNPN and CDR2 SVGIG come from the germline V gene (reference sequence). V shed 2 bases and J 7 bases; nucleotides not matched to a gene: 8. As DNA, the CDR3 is TGTGCCTGGAGTCAGGGGACTAGCGGGATTGGGAATGAGCAGTTCTTC. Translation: CAWSQGTSGIGNEQFF.

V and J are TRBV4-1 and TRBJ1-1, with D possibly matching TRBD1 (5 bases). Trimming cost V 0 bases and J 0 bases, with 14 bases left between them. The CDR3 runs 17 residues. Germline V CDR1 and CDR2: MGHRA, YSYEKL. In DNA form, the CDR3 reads TGCGCCAGCAGCCAAGATCGTACGTCAGGGTTGAACACTGAAGCTTTCTTT. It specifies CASSQDRTSGLNTEAFF.